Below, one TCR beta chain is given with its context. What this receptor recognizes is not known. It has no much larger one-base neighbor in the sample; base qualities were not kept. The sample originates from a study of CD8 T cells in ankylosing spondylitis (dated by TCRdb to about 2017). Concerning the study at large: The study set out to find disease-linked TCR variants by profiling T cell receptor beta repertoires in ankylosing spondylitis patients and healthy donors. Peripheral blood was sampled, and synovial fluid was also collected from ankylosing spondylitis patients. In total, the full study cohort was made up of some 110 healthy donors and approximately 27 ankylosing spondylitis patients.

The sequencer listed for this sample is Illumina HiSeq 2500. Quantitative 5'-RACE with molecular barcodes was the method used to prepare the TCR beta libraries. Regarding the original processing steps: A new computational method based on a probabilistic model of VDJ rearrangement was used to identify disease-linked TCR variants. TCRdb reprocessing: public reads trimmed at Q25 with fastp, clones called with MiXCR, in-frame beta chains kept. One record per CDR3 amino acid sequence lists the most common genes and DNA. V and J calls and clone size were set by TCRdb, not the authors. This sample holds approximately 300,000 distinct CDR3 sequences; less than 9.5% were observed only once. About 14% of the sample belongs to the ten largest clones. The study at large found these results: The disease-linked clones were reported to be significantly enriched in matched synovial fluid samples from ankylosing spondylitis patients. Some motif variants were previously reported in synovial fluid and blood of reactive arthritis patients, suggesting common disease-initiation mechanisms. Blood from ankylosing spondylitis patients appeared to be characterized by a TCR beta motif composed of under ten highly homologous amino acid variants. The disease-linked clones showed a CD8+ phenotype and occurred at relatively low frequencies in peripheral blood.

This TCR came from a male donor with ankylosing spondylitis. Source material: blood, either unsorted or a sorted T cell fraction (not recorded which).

The nucleotides read TGTGCCAGCAGGGCCGCGGACATTCAGTACTTC. It encodes CASRAADIQYF. The sequence is built from TRBV7-2 and TRBJ2-4; no D gene can be assigned with confidence. V is cut by 6 bases and J by 8 bases, and the space between the germline ends is 8 bases. CDR1 and CDR2 (SGHTA, FQGNSA) derive from the germline V gene. The CDR3 has 11 amino acids, counting the end cysteine and phenylalanine. The DNA shown is the 33-base CDR3, in frame from base 1.